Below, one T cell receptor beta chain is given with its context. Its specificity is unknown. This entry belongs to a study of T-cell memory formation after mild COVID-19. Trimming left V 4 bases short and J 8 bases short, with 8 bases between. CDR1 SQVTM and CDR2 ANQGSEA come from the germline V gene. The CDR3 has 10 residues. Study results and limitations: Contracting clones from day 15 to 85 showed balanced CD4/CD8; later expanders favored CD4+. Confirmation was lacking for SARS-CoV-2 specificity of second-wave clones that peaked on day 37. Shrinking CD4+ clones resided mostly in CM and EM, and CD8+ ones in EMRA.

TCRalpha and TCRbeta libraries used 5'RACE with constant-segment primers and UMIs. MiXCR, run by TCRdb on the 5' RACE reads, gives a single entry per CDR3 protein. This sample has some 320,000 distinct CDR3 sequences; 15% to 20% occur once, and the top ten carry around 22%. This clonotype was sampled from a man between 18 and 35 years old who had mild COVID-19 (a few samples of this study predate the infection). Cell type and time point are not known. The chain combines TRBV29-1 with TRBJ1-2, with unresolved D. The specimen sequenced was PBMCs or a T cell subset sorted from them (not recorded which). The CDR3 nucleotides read TGCAGCGTTGCAGGAGACGGCTACACCTTC. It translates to CSVAGDGYTF. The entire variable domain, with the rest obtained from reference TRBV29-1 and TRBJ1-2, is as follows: SAVISQKPSRDICQRGTSLTIQCQVDSQVTMMFWYRQQPGQSLTLIATANQGSEATYESGFVIDKFPISRPNLTFSTLTVSNMSPEDSSIYLCSVAGDGYTFGSGTRLTVV.